These 24 T cell receptor beta chains share one sample of origin, sequenced in a study of T cell responses to AZD1222 COVID-19 vaccine. The assay was immunoSEQ multiplex PCR, and TCRdb's table has in-frame clones only and misses some. The sample carries some 100,000 clones, 88% recorded once. The sample was peripheral blood, taken 28 days after the second AZD1222 dose. The receptors come from an adult who received the AZD1222 COVID-19 vaccine.

This clone was detected a few times. The J gene is TRBJ2-7, the V gene TRBV7-9, with a weak D call TRBD1 (5 bases). The CDR3 is 14 amino acids. Trimming left V 5 bases short and J 2 bases short, with 13 bases between. The germline V gene encodes CDR1 SEHNR and CDR2 FQNEAQ (reference sequence). The CDR3 nucleotides read TGTGCCAGCAGCGAAAGACAGAATACCTACGAGCAGTACTTC. Translating it yields CASSERQNTYEQYF.

The chain is built from TRBV5-1 and TRBJ1-1; D unclear. Trimming pared 0 bases from V and 4 bases from J, leaving 4 bases between. Germline V lookup: CDR1 SGHRS, CDR2 YFSETQ. This CDR3 comprises 12 residues. The chain's CDR3 is CASSLGPTEAFF. In DNA, the CDR3 is TGCGCCAGCAGCTTGGGACCCACTGAAGCTTTCTTT.

The chain couples TRBV12-3 or TRBV12-4 to TRBJ1-4; no clear D. Trimming removed 6 bases from V and 3 bases from J, with 8 bases in between. The length of the CDR3 is 13 residues. Written as DNA, the CDR3 is TGTGCCAGCAGCCCTCCCGCTAATGAAAAACTGTTTTTT. Translation: CASSPPANEKLFF.

The chain combines TRBV5-1 with TRBJ2-7; D perhaps matches TRBD1 (6 bases). V was clipped by 6 bases and J by 1 base, with 11 bases between them. This CDR3 comprises 13 residues. Germline CDR1 SGHRS, CDR2 YFSETQ. The CDR3 loop reads CASNRDTSYEQYF. CDR3 in DNA: TGCGCCAGCAACCGGGACACTTCCTACGAGCAGTACTTC.

Of note for this clone: A much more abundant neighbour one base away suggests this may be a read error. The CDR3 loop reads CASSFGGNTEAFF. Written as DNA, the CDR3 is TGTGCCAGCAGCTTTGGGGGGAACACTGAAGCTTTCTTT. J is TRBJ1-1 and V is TRBV7-2; D might be TRBD1 (5 bases). The CDR3 is 13 residues long. CDR1 SGHTA and CDR2 FQGNSA come from the germline V gene. V was cut by 3 bases and J by 1 base, with 6 bases left in between.

This chain uses TRBV4-3 with TRBJ2-3, with a weak D call TRBD2 (5 bases). This CDR3 is 16 amino acids long. Trimming removed 4 bases from V and 6 bases from J, with 20 bases in between. Per germline, CDR1 LGHNA and CDR2 YSLEER. CDR3 residues: CASSRAVGLPGDTQYF. The CDR3 DNA sequence: TGCGCCAGCAGCCGAGCGGTTGGGCTCCCGGGGGATACGCAGTATTTT.

The chain couples TRBV4-3 to TRBJ1-2; D ambiguous. V was clipped by 1 base and J by 4 bases, with 13 bases between them. The CDR3 length is 15 residues. The V gene's germline CDR1 is LGHNA and CDR2 YSLEER. The DNA of the CDR3 is TGCGCCAGCAGCCAAGGTACGGTTCCCACCTATGGCTACACCTTC. It specifies CASSQGTVPTYGYTF.

V is TRBV7-9 and J is TRBJ1-2; D not resolved. CDR1 is SEHNR and CDR2 is FQNEAQ in the germline V gene (reference sequence). V was cut by 5 bases and J by 1 base, with 8 bases left in between. The CDR3 length is 13 residues. The CDR3 sequence: CASSRTDNYGYTF. For the CDR3, the DNA is TGTGCCAGCAGCCGCACAGATAACTATGGCTACACCTTC.

The genes are TRBV18 and TRBJ2-1, with TRBD2 matching 7 bases. CDR1 is KGHSH and CDR2 is LQKENI in the germline V gene. This CDR3 comprises 15 residues. V was pared by 3 bases and J by 4 bases, with 6 bases of the junction left unmatched. Here the CDR3 reads CASSPSGGGYNEQFF. The CDR3 bases are TGTGCCAGCTCACCCTCGGGCGGGGGATACAATGAGCAGTTCTTC.

This chain uses TRBV7-3 with TRBJ1-2; D call uncertain. V dropped 2 bases and J dropped 7 bases, with 14 bases sitting between them. CDR1 SGHTA and CDR2 FQGTGA come from the germline V gene. The CDR3 runs to 14 residues. CDR3 protein: CASSLHPGNSGYTF. The CDR3 DNA is TGTGCCAGCAGCTTACACCCGGGGAACAGTGGCTACACCTTC.

The rearrangement uses TRBV4-3 and TRBJ1-5; D not resolved. The V and J ends lost 2 bases and 7 bases respectively, with 9 bases between them. Germline V lookup: CDR1 LGHNA, CDR2 YSLEER. The length of the CDR3 is 13 residues. CDR3 in amino acids: CASSQWPGQPQHF. DNA for the CDR3: TGCGCCAGCAGCCAATGGCCAGGACAGCCCCAGCATTTT.

The chain uses TRBV19 and TRBJ2-6, with D possibly being TRBD1 (6 bases). This CDR3 has 17 amino acids. Trimming removed 2 bases from V and 1 base from J, with 12 bases in between. CDR1 is LNHDA, CDR2 SQIVND, per germline (reference sequence). CDR3 protein: CASSILTGRSGANVLTF. DNA of the CDR3: TGTGCCAGTAGTATACTAACAGGGCGATCTGGGGCCAACGTCCTGACTTTC. Full variable domain (remainder filled in from reference TRBV19 and TRBJ2-6): DGGITQSPKYLFRKEGQNVTLSCEQNLNHDAMYWYRQDPGQGLRLIYYSQIVNDFQKGDIAEGYSVSREKKESFPLTVTSAQKNPTAFYLCASSILTGRSGANVLTFGAGSRLTVL.

The sample holds one count of this clone. This chain uses TRBV11-2 with TRBJ2-1; TRBD2 matches at 12 bases. Germline lookup yields CDR1 SGHAT and CDR2 FQNNGV. Trimming cost V 4 bases and J 13 bases; bases outside gene matches: 8. This CDR3 contains 14 residues. The CDR3: CASSSIGTSGFQFF. Here the CDR3 DNA reads TGTGCCAGCAGCTCCATTGGGACTAGCGGGTTTCAGTTCTTC.

This clone was seen a single time. The chain's CDR3 is CASSIARGNTEAFF. DNA of the CDR3: TGTGCCAGTAGTATAGCCCGTGGGAACACTGAAGCTTTCTTT. The chain carries TRBV19 and TRBJ1-1; D unresolved. The CDR3 consists of 14 residues. Germline-derived CDR1 and CDR2 are LNHDA and SQIVND (reference sequence). Trimming cost V 1 base and J 1 base, with 7 bases left between them. Filled out from reference TRBV19 and TRBJ1-1, the complete variable domain reads DGGITQSPKYLFRKEGQNVTLSCEQNLNHDAMYWYRQDPGQGLRLIYYSQIVNDFQKGDIAEGYSVSREKKESFPLTVTSAQKNPTAFYLCASSIARGNTEAFFGQGTRLTVV.

This clone has just one count. This chain connects TRBV11-3 to TRBJ2-7, with 8 bases fitting TRBD2. The CDR3 extends over 14 amino acids. Trimming took 5 bases from V and 2 from J; bases not matched to a gene: 5. Germline CDR1 SGHNT, CDR2 YENEEA. The CDR3 DNA reads as TGTGCCAGCAGCCCTCTCGGGGGGGCCTACGAGCAGTACTTC. This encodes CASSPLGGAYEQYF.

The chain recombines TRBV3-1 (or the pseudogene TRBV3-2) with TRBJ1-5; D is ambiguous. Germline loops: CDR1 LGHDT, CDR2 YNNKEL (reference sequence). V was trimmed by 6 bases and J by 7 bases, leaving 16 bases between them. The CDR3 totals 14 residues. CDR3 sequence (DNA): TGTGCCAGCAGTCTCACGCAAGTTCCCCAGCCCCAGCATTTT. This codes for CASSLTQVPQPQHF.

This chain links TRBV9 with TRBJ2-6; TRBD2 matches at 8 bases. With V trimmed by 4 bases and J by 2 bases, 14 bases remained unmatched. The CDR3 is 19 amino acids. Germline values: CDR1 SGDLS, CDR2 YYNGEE. This chain's CDR3 is CASSLLSVAGFTGANVLTF. The CDR3, as DNA: TGTGCCAGCAGCCTCTTAAGTGTAGCGGGGTTCACTGGGGCCAACGTCCTGACTTTC.

The rearrangement uses TRBV7-6 and TRBJ2-3, with a possible D match to TRBD2 (7 bases). Trimming removed 5 bases from V and 3 bases from J, with 15 bases in between. Germline CDR1 and CDR2: SGHVS and FNYEAQ. The CDR3 runs to 15 residues. The CDR3 reads CASSPKRGGTDTQYF. CDR3 in DNA: TGTGCCAGCAGCCCAAAAAGGGGGGGAACAGATACGCAGTATTTT.

The count of this clone is one. J is TRBJ2-2 and V is TRBV28; 8 bases agree with TRBD2. CDR1 and CDR2 (germline): MDHEN, SYDVKM. The CDR3 spans 17 residues. Germline trimming cut 5 bases from V and 2 bases from J; bases unmatched to any gene: 10. The CDR3 loop reads CASSPPGGLANTGELFF. For the CDR3, the DNA is TGTGCCAGCAGTCCCCCGGGAGGGCTAGCTAACACCGGGGAGCTGTTTTTT.

The chain is built from TRBV11-2 and TRBJ2-5; 10 bases match TRBD2. V gave up 5 bases and J gave up 3 bases; unmatched junction bases: 6. Germline lookup yields CDR1 SGHAT and CDR2 FQNNGV. The CDR3 is 15 amino acids. CDR3 residues: CASSERLAGEETQYF. The CDR3 nucleotides are TGTGCCAGCAGCGAGAGACTAGCGGGTGAAGAGACCCAGTACTTC.

The CDR3 nucleotides read TGTGCCAGCAGATGGACTAGCGGGATAGATGAGCAGTTCTTC. It is translated as CASRWTSGIDEQFF. The chain combines TRBV27 with TRBJ2-1; 12 nucleotides match TRBD2. Per the germline V gene, CDR1 is MNHEY and CDR2 is SMNVEV (reference sequence). The ends lost 6 bases at V and 8 bases at J; junction bases unmatched: 5. The CDR3 spans 14 residues.

In its sample, this clone was seen once. The V call is TRBV30, the J call TRBJ1-1; no reliable D call. V lost 0 bases to trimming and J lost 7 bases, with 15 bases between them. Germline V gives CDR1 GTSNPN, CDR2 SVGIG (reference sequence). CDR3 length: 14 residues. The CDR3 region has the DNA TGTGCCTGGAGTGTTAGGTCGCGCCGTAGTGAAGCTTTCTTT. Its protein is CAWSVRSRRSEAFF. The full variable domain, its missing parts supplied by reference TRBV30 and TRBJ1-1, is SQTIHQWPATLVQPVGSPLSLECTVEGTSNPNLYWYRQAAGRGLQLLFYSVGIGQISSEVPQNLSASRPQDRQFILSSKKLLLSDSGFYLCAWSVRSRRSEAFFGQGTRLTVV.

The rearrangement joins TRBV7-9 to TRBJ2-1; 11 nucleotides line up with TRBD2. The germline V gene has CDR1 SEHNR and CDR2 FQNEAQ (reference sequence). There are 17 residues in the CDR3. J was trimmed by 8 bases and V by 1 base; bases with no gene match: 10. In DNA form, the CDR3 reads TGTGCCAGCAGCTTAGTGCTAGCGGGGGGACGTGGGGATGAGCAGTTCTTC. Amino acid sequence: CASSLVLAGGRGDEQFF.

This chain connects TRBV7-9 to TRBJ1-4, with D possibly being TRBD1 (6 bases). V shed 5 bases and J shed 4 bases, with 26 bases lying between them. Germline assignment: CDR1 SEHNR and CDR2 FQNEAQ (reference sequence). The CDR3 extends over 19 amino acids. The CDR3 DNA is TGTGCCAGCAGCCCGGAGCCCCAGTACGGACAGACTTATAATGAAAAACTGTTTTTT. Residues: CASSPEPQYGQTYNEKLFF.